These 28 T cell receptor beta chains were sequenced from one sample in a study of blood T cell repertoires in COVID-19. Some clones are missing from TCRdb's copy, which holds only in-frame ones; the method was immunoSEQ multiplex PCR. The data contain some 220,000 clones, 65% to 90% of them singletons. The sample comprised peripheral blood. These receptors originate from a man aged 45-65 years with active or convalescent COVID-19.

The CDR3 loop reads CATRQQGYTDTQYF. As DNA, the CDR3 is TGTGCCACCAGACAGCAGGGATACACAGATACGCAGTATTTT. The rearrangement uses TRBV24-1 and TRBJ2-3; the D gene is possibly TRBD1 (5 bases). The CDR3 has 14 residues. The V gene lost 7 bases and the J gene lost 2 bases, with 12 bases spanning the gap. Germline CDR1 and CDR2: KGHDR and SFDVKD.

On this clone: Other DNA variants within this sample encode the same CDR3. The chain links TRBV19 to TRBJ1-5; weak D call: TRBD1 (5 bases). Germline-derived CDR1 and CDR2 are LNHDA and SQIVND (reference sequence). There are 12 residues in the CDR3. V shed 1 base and J shed 7 bases, with 5 bases lying between them. As DNA, the CDR3 is TGTGCCAGTAGTATAGGGGGCCAGCCCCAGCATTTT. It yields the protein CASSIGGQPQHF.

This clone was seen a handful of times. Other DNA sequences of this sample code for an identical CDR3. J is TRBJ1-2 and V is TRBV19; 9 nucleotides line up with TRBD1. The CDR3 extends over 13 amino acids. Trimming took 3 bases from V and 5 from J; bases not matched to a gene: 1. Germline CDR1 is LNHDA and CDR2 is SQIVND (reference sequence). CDR3 residues: CASSIGQGYGYTF. Written as DNA, the CDR3 is TGTGCCAGTAGTATCGGACAGGGGTATGGCTACACCTTC.

The chain recombines TRBV3-1 (or the pseudogene TRBV3-2) with TRBJ2-7, with 9 bases matching TRBD1. Germline V gene sequence: CDR1 LGHDT, CDR2 YNNKEL (reference sequence). This CDR3 contains 14 residues. V lost 4 bases to trimming and J lost 5 bases; unmatched junction nucleotides: 6. This CDR3 reads CASSPRTGVDEQYF. CDR3 DNA: TGTGCCAGCAGCCCCCGGACAGGGGTGGACGAGCAGTACTTC.

This clone was seen only a few times. The rearrangement joins TRBV13 to TRBJ2-7; TRBD1 matches 7 bases. The CDR3 is made up of 13 amino acids. Trimming took 4 bases from V and 1 from J; bases not matched to a gene: 1. CDR1 and CDR2 (germline): PRHDT, FYEKMQ (reference sequence). CDR3 sequence reads: CASSWGQSYEQYF. The DNA of the CDR3 is TGTGCCAGCAGCTGGGGACAGTCCTACGAGCAGTACTTC.

V usage is TRBV5-4 and J usage is TRBJ2-3; D gene ambiguous. Germline assignment: CDR1 SGHNT and CDR2 YYREEE (reference sequence). V shed 2 bases and J shed 0 bases, with 10 bases lying between them. The CDR3 is made up of 15 amino acids. CDR3 sequence (DNA): TGTGCCAGCAGCTTACGAACCGGGAGCACAGATACGCAGTATTTT. Its translation: CASSLRTGSTDTQYF.

The gene calls are TRBV2 and TRBJ2-1; D might be TRBD1 (5 bases). Germline assignment: CDR1 SNHLY and CDR2 FYNNEI. Trimming removed 4 bases from V and 8 bases from J, with 15 bases in between. This CDR3 is 14 amino acids long. This CDR3 is CASSASWGRDEQFF. The CDR3 DNA reads TGTGCCAGCAGTGCTTCTTGGGGCAGGGATGAGCAGTTCTTC.

This chain uses TRBV5-1 with TRBJ2-3; 12 bases match TRBD2. The germline V gene has CDR1 SGHRS and CDR2 YFSETQ. V was pared by 3 bases and J by 2 bases, with 4 bases of the junction left unmatched. The CDR3 sequence is 16 residues long. CDR3 protein: CASSSRLAGATDTQYF. The CDR3 DNA follows: TGCGCCAGCAGCTCCCGACTAGCGGGAGCCACAGATACGCAGTATTTT.

This chain joins TRBV28 and TRBJ1-5; 11 bases map to TRBD1. This CDR3 spans 16 amino acids. Germline trimming cut 8 bases from V and 5 bases from J; bases unmatched to any gene: 11. From germline, CDR1 is MDHEN and CDR2 SYDVKM. The CDR3 spells CASRTGGALIDQPQHF. In DNA form, the CDR3 reads TGTGCCAGCCGGACAGGGGGCGCGTTGATAGATCAGCCCCAGCATTTT.

The chain has TRBV7-3 and TRBJ1-1, with 8 bases matching TRBD1. CDR3 length equals 13 residues. In germline, CDR1 is SGHTA, CDR2 FQGTGA. V was clipped by 3 bases and J by 7 bases; unmatched bases: 4. CDR3 nucleotides: TGTGCCAGCAGCTTGACAGGGGCCGGTGAAGCTTTCTTT. Encoded protein: CASSLTGAGEAFF. Together with reference TRBV7-3 and TRBJ1-1, the CDR3 gives the full variable domain: GAGVSQTPSNKVTEKGKYVELRCDPISGHTALYWYRQSLGQGPEFLIYFQGTGAADDSGLPNDRFFAVRPEGSVSTLKIQRTERGDSAVYLCASSLTGAGEAFFGQGTRLTVV.

CDR3 residues: CASRVWASPLHF. DNA of the CDR3: TGTGCCAGCAGGGTCTGGGCTTCACCCCTCCACTTT. V gene TRBV2 combines with J gene TRBJ1-6; D is ambiguous. The V and J ends lost 6 bases and 9 bases respectively, with 9 bases between them. This CDR3 spans 12 amino acids. Germline CDR1 is SNHLY and CDR2 is FYNNEI.

The chain is built from TRBV14 and TRBJ1-1; 8 bases fit TRBD1. CDR1 and CDR2 (germline): SGHDN, FVKESK. The V and J ends lost 4 bases and 4 bases, in that order; junction bases with no gene match: 17. This CDR3 is 18 amino acids long. The CDR3 nucleotides read TGTGCCAGCAGCCCATTGACAGGGGACAGAAAAAGGGCCACTGAAGCTTTCTTT. This translates into CASSPLTGDRKRATEAFF.

The CDR3 bases are TGCGCCAGCAGCTTGGTATTTGAGGAAGCGGGAGGCCTCTACGAGCAGTACTTC. It codes for CASSLVFEEAGGLYEQYF. V gene TRBV5-1 combines with J gene TRBJ2-7; 9 bases line up with TRBD2. This CDR3 has 18 residues. The V and J ends lost 0 bases and 3 bases, in that order; junction bases with no gene match: 13. The germline gives CDR1 SGHRS, CDR2 YFSETQ.

The chain uses TRBV5-1 and TRBJ1-1; no firm D call. V was pared by 0 bases and J by 0 bases, with 6 bases between. The germline CDR1 and CDR2 sequences are SGHRS and YFSETQ. The CDR3 loop spans 14 amino acids. This CDR3 is CASSLDGLNTEAFF. The DNA of the CDR3 is TGCGCCAGCAGCTTGGACGGTCTGAACACTGAAGCTTTCTTT. The full variable domain, its missing parts supplied by reference TRBV5-1 and TRBJ1-1, is KAGVTQTPRYLIKTRGQQVTLSCSPISGHRSVSWYQQTPGQGLQFLFEYFSETQRNKGNFPGRFSGRQFSNSRSEMNVSTLELGDSALYLCASSLDGLNTEAFFGQGTRLTVV.

This chain's CDR3 is CASSPGLAGVRTGELFF. The CDR3 region has the DNA TGTGCCAGCTCCCCAGGACTAGCGGGGGTAAGGACCGGGGAGCTGTTTTTT. The rearrangement links TRBV27 to TRBJ2-2, with 13 bases matching TRBD2. V lost 8 bases and J lost 5; bases outside the gene matches: 11. The CDR3 loop spans 17 amino acids. Germline assignment: CDR1 MNHEY and CDR2 SMNVEV (reference sequence).

V and J are TRBV20-1 and TRBJ1-1; a weak D match, TRBD1 (6 bases). Germline-derived CDR1 and CDR2 are DFQATT and SNEGSKA (reference sequence). The V end was cut by 4 bases, the J end by 11 bases, with 14 bases between. This CDR3 contains 11 residues. CDR3 DNA: TGCAGTGCTAACCAGGGGCTTGGGGCTTTCTTT. Its translation: CSANQGLGAFF.

The V gene is TRBV28, the J gene TRBJ2-4; TRBD1 aligns across 9 bases. Per germline, CDR1 MDHEN and CDR2 SYDVKM. The CDR3 loop spans 17 amino acids. J lost 8 bases, V lost 5 bases, and 16 bases had no gene match. CDR3 nucleotide sequence: TGTGCCAGCAGTCTCCGGCCCGGGACAGGGCCGGGGGACATTCAGTACTTC. Translation: CASSLRPGTGPGDIQYF.

The chain recombines TRBV28 with TRBJ1-5, with 7 bases lining up with TRBD1. Losses at the gene ends were 10 bases for V and 0 bases for J; bases not matched to a gene: 15. Germline V lookup: CDR1 MDHEN, CDR2 SYDVKM. This CDR3 contains 17 residues. CDR3: CATQGQTYMHSNQPQHF. The CDR3 coding sequence is TGTGCCACTCAGGGACAGACCTACATGCATAGCAATCAGCCCCAGCATTTT.

The gene calls are TRBV19 and TRBJ1-3; 10 nucleotides line up with TRBD1. Trimming cost V 5 bases and J 0 bases; bases outside gene matches: 13. The V gene's germline CDR1 is LNHDA and CDR2 SQIVND (reference sequence). The CDR3 has 19 amino acids. The CDR3, as DNA: TGTGCCAGTAGTGCGACCGGGACAGGGGTTGGGATCTCTGGAAACACCATATATTTT. Amino acids: CASSATGTGVGISGNTIYF.

The V gene is TRBV27, the J gene TRBJ1-6; TRBD1 matches 10 bases. Germline V lookup: CDR1 MNHEY, CDR2 SMNVEV (reference sequence). The CDR3 has 20 residues. V gave up 3 bases and J gave up 7 bases; unmatched junction bases: 18. The CDR3 DNA follows: TGTGCCAGCAGTTTCATACTCCGGGACAGGGGCACGCGGGGCAATTCACCCCTCCACTTT. Translating it yields CASSFILRDRGTRGNSPLHF.

The chain employs TRBV6-2 or TRBV6-3 and TRBJ2-5; TRBD1 matches 9 bases. The CDR3 is 15 residues long. Germline V CDR1 and CDR2: MNHEY, SVGEGT. The V and J ends lost 6 bases and 4 bases, in that order; junction bases with no gene match: 9. The CDR3 bases are TGTGCCAGCAGCTCCCGGGACAGGGTTCGAGAGACCCAGTACTTC. Residues: CASSSRDRVRETQYF.

In DNA form, the CDR3 reads TGTGCCAGCCCGGGGGGAGGCTACGAGCAGTACGTC. It encodes CASPGGGYEQYV. This sequence joins TRBV5-4 and TRBJ2-7; 7 bases line up with TRBD2. From germline, CDR1 is SGHNT and CDR2 YYREEE (reference sequence). The length of the CDR3 is 12 residues. Unmatched junction bases numbered 4, after V lost 7 bases and J lost 3 bases.

V is TRBV7-2 and J is TRBJ2-3; 8 bases agree with TRBD2. The V gene end was trimmed by 4 bases and the J gene end by 2 bases; junction bases not matched to a gene: 8. CDR3 length: 16 amino acids. The V gene's germline CDR1 is SGHTA and CDR2 FQGNSA. CDR3 region: CASSSPAGAHTDTQYF. CDR3 DNA: TGTGCCAGCAGCTCACCAGCGGGGGCCCACACAGATACGCAGTATTTT.

The table lists this clone with a few counts. This chain uses TRBV5-1 with TRBJ1-2; D possibly corresponds to TRBD1 (5 bases). V was cut by 0 bases and J by 3 bases, with 15 bases left in between. The CDR3 sequence is 16 residues long. Germline loops: CDR1 SGHRS, CDR2 YFSETQ. Written as DNA, the CDR3 is TGCGCCAGCAGCTTGGCTACAGCGGGGCGAGACTATGGCTACACCTTC. This codes for CASSLATAGRDYGYTF.

The chain combines TRBV11-1 with TRBJ1-1, with D uncertain. Trimming took 5 bases from V and 1 from J, leaving 11 bases between them. The CDR3 extends over 14 amino acids. CDR1 is SGHAT and CDR2 is FQDESV in the germline V gene (reference sequence). The CDR3 sequence is CASSRGRENTEAFF. The CDR3 DNA sequence: TGTGCCAGCAGCCGTGGACGGGAGAACACTGAAGCTTTCTTT.

The rearrangement links TRBV28 to TRBJ1-2, with 7 bases matching TRBD1. The J segment lost 4 bases and the V segment lost 1 base, leaving 9 bases of the junction unmatched. Germline V gene lookup returns CDR1 MDHEN and CDR2 SYDVKM. The CDR3 spans 16 residues. The DNA of the CDR3 is TGTGCCAGCAGTTTATTTTCATCAGGGGGTAGCTATGGCTACACCTTC. Its translation: CASSLFSSGGSYGYTF.

The chain carries TRBV30 and TRBJ2-4, with D possibly being TRBD1 (6 bases). Germline V gene data show CDR1 as GTSNPN and CDR2 as SVGIG (reference sequence). The germline V and J ends were trimmed by 2 bases and 6 bases, with 11 bases remaining between them. This CDR3 has 13 amino acids. The CDR3 region has the DNA TGTGCCTGGAGTCCAGGGGCTGGAAACATTCAGTACTTC. Protein sequence: CAWSPGAGNIQYF. Supplemented by reference TRBV30 and TRBJ2-4, the full variable domain reads SQTIHQWPATLVQPVGSPLSLECTVEGTSNPNLYWYRQAAGRGLQLLFYSVGIGQISSEVPQNLSASRPQDRQFILSSKKLLLSDSGFYLCAWSPGAGNIQYFGAGTRLSVL.

The rearrangement joins TRBV10-2 to TRBJ2-4, with 12 bases identical to TRBD1. Germline V gene data show CDR1 as WSHSY and CDR2 as SAAADI. This CDR3 comprises 18 residues. The junction had 10 bases not matched to a gene; V was cut back by 6 bases and J by 1 base. The CDR3 DNA is TGCGCCAGCAGCCAACCGGGACAGGGGGCGCTGGCCAAAAACATTCAGTACTTC. Translated: CASSQPGQGALAKNIQYF.